This entry is about one TCR beta chain. Its matching antigen is unknown. TCRdb recomputed calls from the reads with MiXCR, one row per CDR3 protein. Of tens of thousands of distinct CDR3 sequences in the sample, 45% to 55% were seen once. V gave up 0 bases and J gave up 6 bases, with 18 bases separating them. The germline gives CDR1 DFQATT, CDR2 SNEGSKA (reference sequence). CDR3 length: 16 residues. This entry comes from a study of T cell repertoires in cytomegalovirus infection. The TCR sequence derives from a human donor in good health (CMV status not recorded). Some clones in this sample may be carry-over from other donors' samples. The sequenced sample was CD8+ T cells from cultured PBMCs, obtained from culture after CMV antigen stimulation. The chain uses TRBV20-1 and TRBJ2-1; the D gene is possibly TRBD2 (5 bases). This CDR3 is CSARDIPDSRPNEQFF. The CDR3, as DNA: TGCAGTGCTAGAGATATCCCGGACTCACGTCCCAATGAGCAGTTCTTC.